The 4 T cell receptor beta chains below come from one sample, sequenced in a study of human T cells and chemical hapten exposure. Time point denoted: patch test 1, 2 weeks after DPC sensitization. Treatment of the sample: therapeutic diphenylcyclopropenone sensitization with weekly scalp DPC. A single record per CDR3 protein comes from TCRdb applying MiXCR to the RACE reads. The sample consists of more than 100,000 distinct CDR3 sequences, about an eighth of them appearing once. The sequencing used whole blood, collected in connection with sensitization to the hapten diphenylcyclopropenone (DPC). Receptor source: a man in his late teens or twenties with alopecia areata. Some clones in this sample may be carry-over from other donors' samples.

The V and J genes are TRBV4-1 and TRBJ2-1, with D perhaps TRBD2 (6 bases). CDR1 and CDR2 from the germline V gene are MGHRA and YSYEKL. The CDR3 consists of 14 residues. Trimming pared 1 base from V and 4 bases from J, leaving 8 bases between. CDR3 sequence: CASSQVAVYNEQFF. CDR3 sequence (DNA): TGCGCCAGCAGCCAAGTAGCGGTTTACAATGAGCAGTTCTTC.

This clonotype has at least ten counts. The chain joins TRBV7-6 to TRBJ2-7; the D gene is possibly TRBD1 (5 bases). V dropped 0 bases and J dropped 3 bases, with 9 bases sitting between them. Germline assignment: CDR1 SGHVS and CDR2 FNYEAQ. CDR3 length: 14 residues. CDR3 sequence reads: CASSLAGQGYEQYV. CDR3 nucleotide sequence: TGTGCCAGCAGCTTAGCCGGCCAGGGCTACGAGCAGTACGTC.

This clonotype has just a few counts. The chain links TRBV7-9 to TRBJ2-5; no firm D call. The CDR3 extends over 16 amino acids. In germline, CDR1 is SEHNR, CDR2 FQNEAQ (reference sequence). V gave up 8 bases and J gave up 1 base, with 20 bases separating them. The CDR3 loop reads CASRTGGARSQETQYF. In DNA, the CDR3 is TGTGCCAGCCGAACCGGCGGCGCGCGTAGCCAAGAGACCCAGTACTTC.

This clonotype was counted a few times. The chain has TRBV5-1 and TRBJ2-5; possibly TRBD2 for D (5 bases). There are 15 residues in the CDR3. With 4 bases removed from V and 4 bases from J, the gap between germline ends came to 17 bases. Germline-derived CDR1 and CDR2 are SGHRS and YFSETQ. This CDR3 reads CASSPDLAAGETQYF. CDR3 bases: TGCGCCAGCAGCCCGGACCTGGCGGCGGGAGAGACCCAGTACTTC.